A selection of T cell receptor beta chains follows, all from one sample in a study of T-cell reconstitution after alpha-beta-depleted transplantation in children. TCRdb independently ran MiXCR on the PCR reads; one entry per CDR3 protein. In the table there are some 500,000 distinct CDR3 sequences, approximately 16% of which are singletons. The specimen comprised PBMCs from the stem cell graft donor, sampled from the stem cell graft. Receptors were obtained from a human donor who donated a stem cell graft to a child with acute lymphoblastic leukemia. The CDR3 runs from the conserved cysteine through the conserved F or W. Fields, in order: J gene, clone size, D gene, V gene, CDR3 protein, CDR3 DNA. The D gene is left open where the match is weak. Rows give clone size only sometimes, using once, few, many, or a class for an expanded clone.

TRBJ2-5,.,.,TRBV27,CASNSGLQETQYF,TGTGCCAGCAATTCGGGCCTCCAAGAGACCCAGTACTTC
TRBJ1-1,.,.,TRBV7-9,CASSPINRETEAFF,TGTGCCAGCAGCCCAATAAACAGGGAAACTGAAGCTTTCTTT
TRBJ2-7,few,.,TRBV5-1,CASSLGQSPYEQYF,TGCGCCAGCAGCTTGGGACAAAGCCCTTACGAGCAGTACTTC
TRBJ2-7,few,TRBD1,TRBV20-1,CSAEKRDRGGYEQYF,TGCAGTGCTGAAAAACGGGACAGGGGAGGTTACGAGCAGTACTTC
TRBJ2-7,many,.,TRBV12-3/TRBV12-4,CASSPTSYEQYF,TGTGCCAGCAGCCCCACCTCCTACGAGCAGTACTTC
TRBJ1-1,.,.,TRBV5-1,CASSLGQEVTEAFF,TGCGCCAGCAGCTTGGGACAGGAGGTCACTGAAGCTTTCTTT
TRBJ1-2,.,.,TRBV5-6,CASSPDRLIYGYTF,TGTGCCAGCAGCCCGGACAGACTCATCTATGGCTACACCTTC
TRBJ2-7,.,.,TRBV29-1,CSVEQGSGDYEQYF,TGCAGCGTTGAACAGGGGTCCGGGGACTACGAGCAGTACTTC
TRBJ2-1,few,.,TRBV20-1,CSASVSGKPNEQFF,TGCAGTGCTAGCGTTAGCGGAAAGCCCAATGAGCAGTTCTTC
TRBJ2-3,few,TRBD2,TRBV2,CASVGFQGSGRPNTDTQYF,TGTGCCAGCGTTGGATTCCAGGGTAGCGGGAGGCCCAACACAGATACGCAGTATTTT
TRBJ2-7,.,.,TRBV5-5,CASSFSPGHAYEQYF,TGTGCCAGCAGCTTCTCCCCGGGACATGCCTACGAGCAGTACTTC
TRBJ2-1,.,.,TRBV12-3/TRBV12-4,CASSPKRGAGDYNEQFF,TGTGCCAGCAGTCCAAAAAGGGGGGCAGGGGACTACAATGAGCAGTTCTTC
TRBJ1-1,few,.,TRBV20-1,CSARDLGHALEAFF,TGCAGTGCTAGAGATCTTGGACACGCATTAGAAGCTTTCTTT
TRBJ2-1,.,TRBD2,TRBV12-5,CASGSWGRALNEQFF,TGTGCTAGTGGTTCTTGGGGGAGGGCCCTCAATGAGCAGTTCTTC
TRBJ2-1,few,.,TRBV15,CATSRDQGFSYNEQFF,TGTGCCACCAGCAGAGATCAGGGCTTCTCCTACAATGAGCAGTTCTTC
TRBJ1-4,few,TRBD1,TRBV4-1,CASSQPATGVEKLFF,TGCGCCAGCAGCCAACCTGCGACAGGGGTGGAAAAACTGTTTTTT
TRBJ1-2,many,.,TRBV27,CASSLRAALNGYTF,TGTGCCAGCAGTTTGCGGGCAGCATTAAATGGCTACACCTTC
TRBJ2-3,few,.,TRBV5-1,CASSWGAYTDTQYF,TGCGCCAGCAGCTGGGGCGCCTATACGGATACGCAGTATTTT
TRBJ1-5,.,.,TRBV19,CATDWASNQPQHF,TGTGCCACCGACTGGGCTAGCAATCAGCCCCAGCATTTT
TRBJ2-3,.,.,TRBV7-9,CASSLRVTGTDTQYF,TGTGCCAGCAGCTTAAGAGTGACAGGCACAGATACGCAGTATTTT
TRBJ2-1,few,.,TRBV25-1,CASSGQVNNEQFF,TGTGCCAGCAGTGGACAGGTCAACAATGAGCAGTTCTTC
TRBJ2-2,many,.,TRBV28,CASSLLFSGANTGELFF,TGTGCCAGCAGTTTACTTTTCAGCGGAGCGAACACCGGGGAGCTGTTTTTT
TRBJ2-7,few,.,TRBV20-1,CSARDVQSSYEQYF,TGCAGTGCTAGAGATGTCCAAAGCTCCTACGAGCAGTACTTC
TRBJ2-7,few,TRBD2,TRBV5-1,CASSLGDYRTYEQYF,TGCGCCAGCAGCTTGGGGGACTACCGAACCTACGAGCAGTACTTC
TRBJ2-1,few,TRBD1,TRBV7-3,CASSPTGTENQFF,TGTGCCAGCAGCCCCACGGGGACAGAGAACCAGTTCTTC
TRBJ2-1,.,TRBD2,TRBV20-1,CSASPSTSGRAGQFF,TGCAGTGCTAGTCCCTCCACTAGCGGGAGGGCGGGGCAGTTCTTC